This passage covers 21 T cell receptor beta chains from one sample sequenced in a study of T cells in Graves' hyperthyroidism and ophthalmopathy. Using RNA transcripts as the source, TCR beta CDR3 regions were amplified. First-round RT-PCR of the TCR CDR3 relied on the HTBI primer set. MiXCR was run by TCRdb on the multiplex PCR reads, yielding one entry per CDR3 protein. The data show 410,000 or so distinct CDR3 sequences, 14% to 15% seen once. Sequencing was done on a sample of blood. Receptor source: a man aged 18-30 years with Graves' ophthalmopathy.

The table lists this clonotype with a few counts. This sequence joins TRBV20-1 and TRBJ2-2; 8 bases map to TRBD2. From germline, CDR1 is DFQATT and CDR2 SNEGSKA (reference sequence). The CDR3 consists of 14 residues. J gave up 3 bases and V 5 bases, and 5 bases lay outside the gene matches. CDR3 region: CSALGGAYTGELFF. DNA of the CDR3: TGCAGTGCTCTCGGGGGGGCATACACCGGGGAGCTGTTTTTT.

This CDR3 is CAIARDPNNSPLHF. CDR3 coding DNA: TGTGCCATCGCGAGGGACCCCAATAATTCACCCCTCCACTTT. V gene TRBV10-3 combines with J gene TRBJ1-6, with D perhaps matching TRBD1 (5 bases). The CDR3 is 14 amino acids. Germline CDR1 and CDR2: ENHRY and SYGVKD. Trimming took off 8 bases at V and 5 bases at J, with 13 bases between the two ends.

This clonotype occurred a few times. The gene calls are TRBV18 and TRBJ1-1; possible D gene TRBD1, 5 bases. Between the trimmed V and J ends, which lost 1 base and 7 bases, there was a span of 7 bases. Germline CDR1 and CDR2: KGHSH and LQKENI. CDR3 length: 12 residues. Here the CDR3 DNA reads TGTGCCAGCTCACCACGGACAAGTGAAGCTTTCTTT. The encoded protein is CASSPRTSEAFF.

The rearrangement joins TRBV2 to TRBJ1-2; unclear D gene. Germline-derived CDR1 and CDR2 are SNHLY and FYNNEI. This CDR3 has 15 residues. V lost 3 bases and J lost 0, with 11 bases in between. CDR3 amino acids: CASSDVRSSNYGYTF. For the CDR3, the DNA is TGTGCCAGCAGTGACGTCAGGTCCTCTAACTATGGCTACACCTTC.

This clonotype occurred many times. This chain links TRBV12-3 or TRBV12-4 with TRBJ2-3; D ambiguous. The CDR3 is 13 amino acids. Deletions cut 8 bases from V and 0 bases from J, with 9 bases between. CDR3 in DNA: TGTGCCAGCCTCGGACCAAGCACAGATACGCAGTATTTT. Residues: CASLGPSTDTQYF.

This clonotype was counted at least ten times. DNA for the CDR3: TGTGCCAGCAGCTTGCCGACTAGCGGGTATCCTGAGCAGTTCTTC. This encodes CASSLPTSGYPEQFF. The gene calls are TRBV5-6 and TRBJ2-1; 10 positions agree with TRBD2. The CDR3 covers 15 residues. Germline CDR1 is SGHDT and CDR2 is YYEEEE. The J segment lost 9 bases and the V segment lost 1 base, leaving 7 bases of the junction unmatched. The variable domain in full, with the rest retrieved from reference TRBV5-6 and TRBJ2-1, is DAGVTQSPTHLIKTRGQQVTLRCSPKSGHDTVSWYQQALGQGPQFIFQYYEEEERQRGNFPDRFSGHQFPNYSSELNVNALLLGDSALYLCASSLPTSGYPEQFFGPGTRLTVL.

Ten or more counts support this clonotype. The chain links TRBV5-1 to TRBJ1-1; unclear D gene. The V end lost 2 bases, the J end lost 0 bases, and 8 bases lay between the germline ends. This CDR3 comprises 14 residues. Germline assignment: CDR1 SGHRS and CDR2 YFSETQ. CDR3 region: CASSFRKMNTEAFF. The CDR3 region has the DNA TGCGCCAGCAGCTTTCGGAAAATGAACACTGAAGCTTTCTTT.

This clonotype was observed many times. This chain connects TRBV18 to TRBJ2-7; TRBD1 matches at 10 bases. With 3 bases clipped from V and 3 bases from J, the junction kept 2 bases outside the gene matches. The CDR3 totals 14 residues. Germline lookup yields CDR1 KGHSH and CDR2 LQKENI. CDR3 bases: TGTGCCAGCTCACCGGGGGACAGGGGCTACGAGCAGTACTTC. This gives the protein CASSPGDRGYEQYF. The full variable domain, with the rest looked up from reference TRBV18 and TRBJ2-7, is NAGVMQNPRHLVRRRGQEARLRCSPMKGHSHVYWYRQLPEEGLKFMVYLQKENIIDESGMPKERFSAEFPKEGPSILRIQQVVRGDSAAYFCASSPGDRGYEQYFGPGTRLTVT.

This clonotype was seen at least ten times. The chain employs TRBV3-1 and TRBJ2-7; D is uncertain. This CDR3 contains 14 residues. Trimming took off 4 bases at V and 4 bases at J, with 14 bases between the two ends. The germline gives CDR1 LGHDT, CDR2 YNNKEL (reference sequence). CDR3 region: CASSPPSKGYEQYF. The CDR3 DNA reads as TGTGCCAGCAGCCCTCCCTCTAAGGGATACGAGCAGTACTTC.

This clonotype was seen a handful of times. V usage is TRBV18 and J usage is TRBJ1-3; 7 positions agree with TRBD1. Germline CDR1 is KGHSH and CDR2 is LQKENI. Trimming at V came to 3 bases and at J to 0 bases, leaving 2 bases not matched to a gene. The CDR3 has 15 amino acids. The CDR3, as DNA: TGTGCCAGCTCACCGGAGGGGGCCTCTGGAAACACCATATATTTT. This gives the protein CASSPEGASGNTIYF.

About this clonotype: One base away lies a much larger clone, so this may be a sequencing read error. The CDR3 DNA reads TGTGCCAGCAGCCCCGTGGGGGGTGAGAACACTGGAGCTTTCTTT. It specifies CASSPVGGENTGAFF. The chain employs TRBV7-9 and TRBJ1-1, with D perhaps TRBD1 (5 bases). The CDR3 runs to 15 residues. The germline V gene has CDR1 SEHNR and CDR2 FQNEAQ (reference sequence).

This clonotype was counted many times. The J gene is TRBJ2-2, the V gene TRBV7-9; D may match TRBD1 or TRBD2 (5 bases each). This CDR3 has 15 residues. V was trimmed by 3 bases and J by 2 bases, leaving 10 bases between them. Germline V gene data show CDR1 as SEHNR and CDR2 as FQNEAQ (reference sequence). The CDR3 region has the DNA TGTGCCAGCAGCTTTCAGGGACGTAACACCGGGGAGCTGTTTTTT. Protein sequence: CASSFQGRNTGELFF.

The rearrangement links TRBV13 to TRBJ1-4; D ambiguous. With 0 bases removed from V and 0 bases from J, the gap between germline ends came to 14 bases. Germline lookup yields CDR1 PRHDT and CDR2 FYEKMQ (reference sequence). The CDR3 runs to 18 residues. This CDR3 reads CASSLGEGRIATNEKLFF. The CDR3 coding sequence is TGTGCCAGCAGCTTAGGCGAAGGAAGAATTGCAACTAATGAAAAACTGTTTTTT.

This clonotype was counted many times. The V call is TRBV6-5, the J call TRBJ2-7; D not resolved. The CDR3 runs to 15 residues. The V gene's germline CDR1 is MNHEY and CDR2 SVGAGI. Trimming stripped 0 bases from V and 2 bases from J, with 11 bases between. CDR3 residues: CASSYSMGSPYEQYF. The CDR3 bases are TGTGCCAGCAGTTACTCAATGGGCTCACCCTACGAGCAGTACTTC.

This clonotype was counted between two and nine times. J is TRBJ1-2 and V is TRBV19; D perhaps matches TRBD1 (5 bases). The CDR3 has 18 residues. CDR1 is LNHDA and CDR2 is SQIVND in the germline V gene (reference sequence). V lost 5 bases and J lost 0, with 22 bases in between. CDR3 in DNA: TGTGCCAGTAGTTTCATTTCGGGGCTCGTCGCGACTAACTATGGCTACACCTTC. Protein sequence: CASSFISGLVATNYGYTF. Based on the CDR3 plus reference TRBV19 and TRBJ1-2, the full variable domain is DGGITQSPKYLFRKEGQNVTLSCEQNLNHDAMYWYRQDPGQGLRLIYYSQIVNDFQKGDIAEGYSVSREKKESFPLTVTSAQKNPTAFYLCASSFISGLVATNYGYTFGSGTRLTVV.

In its sample, this clonotype was seen a few times. J is TRBJ2-7 and V is TRBV5-6; D possibly uses TRBD1 or TRBD2 (5 bases each). This CDR3 has 13 residues. The germline gives CDR1 SGHDT, CDR2 YYEEEE. V dropped 0 bases and J dropped 5 bases, with 9 bases sitting between them. This CDR3 reads CASSLARGDEQYF. CDR3 coding DNA: TGTGCCAGCAGCTTGGCCCGGGGCGACGAGCAGTACTTC.

This clonotype was picked up many times. The J gene is TRBJ1-2, the V gene TRBV2, with D possibly TRBD1 on 5 matching bases. This CDR3 contains 13 residues. Trimming removed 3 bases from V and 8 bases from J, with 13 bases in between. Germline V gene lookup returns CDR1 SNHLY and CDR2 FYNNEI. CDR3 bases: TGTGCCAGCAGTGATGGGCAGGGTAGCGGCTACACCTTC. Residues: CASSDGQGSGYTF.

The chain couples TRBV5-8 to TRBJ1-2, with D possibly matching TRBD1 (6 bases). Trimming took off 0 bases at V and 8 bases at J, with 14 bases between the two ends. Per the germline V gene, CDR1 is SGHTS and CDR2 is YDEGEE. The CDR3 sequence is 14 residues long. CDR3 DNA: TGTGCCAGCAGCTTGGCCCTGGACAGCCTCGGCTACACCTTC. This gives the protein CASSLALDSLGYTF. Looking up the rest from reference TRBV5-8 and TRBJ1-2 gives the full variable domain: EAGVTQSPTHLIKTRGQQATLRCSPISGHTSVYWYQQALGLGLQFLLWYDEGEERNRGNFPPRFSGRQFPNYSSELNVNALELEDSALYLCASSLALDSLGYTFGSGTRLTVV.

The chain combines TRBV4-1 with TRBJ2-4; tentatively, D is TRBD2 (5 bases). V shed 4 bases and J shed 1 base, with 8 bases lying between them. Germline-derived CDR1 and CDR2 are MGHRA and YSYEKL. The CDR3 has 14 residues. The CDR3 reads CASSPPGAKNIQYF. CDR3 bases: TGCGCCAGCAGCCCTCCGGGGGCCAAAAACATTCAGTACTTC.

This clonotype was observed at least ten times. The chain is built from TRBV5-1 and TRBJ1-1, with 7 bases aligning to TRBD1. V was pared by 2 bases and J by 0 bases, with 4 bases of the junction left unmatched. Per the germline V gene, CDR1 is SGHRS and CDR2 is YFSETQ. The CDR3 extends over 15 amino acids. The DNA of the CDR3 is TGCGCCAGCAGCTTACGGGACAGCATGAACACTGAAGCTTTCTTT. Translating it yields CASSLRDSMNTEAFF.

The rearrangement links TRBV20-1 to TRBJ2-5; a weak D match, TRBD1 (5 bases). Germline V lookup: CDR1 DFQATT, CDR2 SNEGSKA (reference sequence). Between the trimmed V and J ends, which lost 3 bases and 0 bases, there was a span of 17 bases. This CDR3 region has 16 residues. CDR3 region: CSARGQGLYYQETQYF. The CDR3 DNA is TGCAGTGCTAGGGGTCAGGGCCTTTACTACCAAGAGACCCAGTACTTC.